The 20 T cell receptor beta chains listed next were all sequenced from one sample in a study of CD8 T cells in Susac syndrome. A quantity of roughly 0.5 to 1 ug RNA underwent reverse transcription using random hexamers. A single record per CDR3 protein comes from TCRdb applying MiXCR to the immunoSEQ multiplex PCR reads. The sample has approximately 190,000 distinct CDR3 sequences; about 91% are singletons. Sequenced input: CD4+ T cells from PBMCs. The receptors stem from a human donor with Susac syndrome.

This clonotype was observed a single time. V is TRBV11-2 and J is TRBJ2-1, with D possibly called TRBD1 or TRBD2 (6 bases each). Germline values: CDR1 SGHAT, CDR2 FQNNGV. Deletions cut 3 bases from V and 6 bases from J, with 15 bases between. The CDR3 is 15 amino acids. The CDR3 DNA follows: TGTGCCAGCAGCTTCTCCAGGGGAGGAGGCAATGAGCAGTTCTTC. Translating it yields CASSFSRGGGNEQFF.

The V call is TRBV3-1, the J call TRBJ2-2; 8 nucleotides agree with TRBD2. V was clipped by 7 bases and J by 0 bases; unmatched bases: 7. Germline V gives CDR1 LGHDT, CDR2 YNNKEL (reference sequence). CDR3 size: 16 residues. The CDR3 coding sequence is TGTGCCAGCACCACGGGGGGGGTAACGAACACCGGGGAGCTGTTTTTT. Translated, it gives CASTTGGVTNTGELFF.

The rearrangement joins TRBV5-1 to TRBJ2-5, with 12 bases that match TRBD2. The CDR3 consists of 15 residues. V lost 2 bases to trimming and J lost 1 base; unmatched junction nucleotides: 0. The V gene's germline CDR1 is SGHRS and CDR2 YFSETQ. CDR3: CASSLLAGGQETQYF. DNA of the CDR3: TGCGCCAGCAGCTTACTAGCGGGAGGCCAAGAGACCCAGTACTTC.

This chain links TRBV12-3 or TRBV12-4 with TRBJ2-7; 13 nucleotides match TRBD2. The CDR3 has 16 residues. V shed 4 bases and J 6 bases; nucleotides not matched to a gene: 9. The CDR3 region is CASSSGGLAGAGEQYF. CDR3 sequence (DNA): TGTGCCAGCAGTTCAGGAGGACTAGCGGGGGCTGGCGAGCAGTACTTC.

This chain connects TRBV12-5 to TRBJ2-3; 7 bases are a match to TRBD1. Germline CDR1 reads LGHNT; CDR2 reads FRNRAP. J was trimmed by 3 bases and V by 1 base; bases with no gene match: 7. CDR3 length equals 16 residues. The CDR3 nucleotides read TGTGCTAGTGGTTTGGGGTCCGGGACAGCAACAGATACGCAGTATTTT. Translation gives CASGLGSGTATDTQYF.

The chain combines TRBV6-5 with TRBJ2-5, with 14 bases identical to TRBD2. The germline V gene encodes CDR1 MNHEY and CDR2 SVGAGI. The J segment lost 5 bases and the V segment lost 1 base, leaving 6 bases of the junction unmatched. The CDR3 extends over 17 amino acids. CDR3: CASSYWGLAGEVETQYF. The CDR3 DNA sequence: TGTGCCAGCAGTTACTGGGGACTAGCGGGGGAGGTGGAGACCCAGTACTTC.

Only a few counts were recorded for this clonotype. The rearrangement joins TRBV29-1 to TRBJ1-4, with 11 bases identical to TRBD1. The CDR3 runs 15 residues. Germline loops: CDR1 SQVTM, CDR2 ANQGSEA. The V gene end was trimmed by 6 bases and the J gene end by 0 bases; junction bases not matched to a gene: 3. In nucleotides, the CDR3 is TGCAGCGTGGCGGGACAGGGGGCAACTAATGAAAAACTGTTTTTT. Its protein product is CSVAGQGATNEKLFF.

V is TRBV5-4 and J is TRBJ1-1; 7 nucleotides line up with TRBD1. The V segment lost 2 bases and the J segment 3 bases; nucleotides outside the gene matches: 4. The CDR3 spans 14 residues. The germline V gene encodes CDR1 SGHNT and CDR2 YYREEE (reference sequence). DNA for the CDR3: TGTGCCAGCAGCTTCAAGGGGGCTGACACTGAAGCTTTCTTT. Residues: CASSFKGADTEAFF.

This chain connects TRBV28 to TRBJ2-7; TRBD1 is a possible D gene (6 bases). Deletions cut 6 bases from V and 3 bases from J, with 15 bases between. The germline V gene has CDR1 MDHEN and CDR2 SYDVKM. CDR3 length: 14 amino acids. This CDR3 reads CASRDRDTDYEQYF. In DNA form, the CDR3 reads TGTGCCAGCAGGGACCGGGACACCGACTACGAGCAGTACTTC.

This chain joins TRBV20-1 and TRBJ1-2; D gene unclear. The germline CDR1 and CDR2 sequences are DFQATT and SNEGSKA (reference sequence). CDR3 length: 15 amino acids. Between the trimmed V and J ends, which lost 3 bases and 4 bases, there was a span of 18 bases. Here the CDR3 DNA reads TGCAGTGCTAGGGATCGGACGGCAAATTTCTATGGCTACACCTTC. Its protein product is CSARDRTANFYGYTF.

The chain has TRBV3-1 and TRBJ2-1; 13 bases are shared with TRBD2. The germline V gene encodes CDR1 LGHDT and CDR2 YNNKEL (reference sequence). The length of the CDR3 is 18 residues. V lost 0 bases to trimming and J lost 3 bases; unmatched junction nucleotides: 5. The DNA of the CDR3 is TGTGCCAGCAGCCAAGAGACTAGCGGGAGGCCCGACTACAATGAGCAGTTCTTC. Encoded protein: CASSQETSGRPDYNEQFF.

The CDR3 here is CAISASSGRADTQYF. DNA for the CDR3: TGTGCCATCAGTGCTTCTAGCGGGAGGGCAGATACGCAGTATTTT. This rearrangement joins TRBV10-3 to TRBJ2-3; 12 nucleotides align to TRBD2. The CDR3 loop spans 15 amino acids. V gave up 4 bases and J gave up 4 bases; unmatched junction bases: 3. Germline-derived CDR1 and CDR2 are ENHRY and SYGVKD.

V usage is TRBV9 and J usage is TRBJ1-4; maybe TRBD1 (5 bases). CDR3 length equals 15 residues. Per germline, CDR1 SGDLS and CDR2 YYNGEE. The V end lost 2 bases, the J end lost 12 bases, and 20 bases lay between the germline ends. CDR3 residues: CASSVSPGVTPELFF. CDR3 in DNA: TGTGCCAGCAGCGTTTCCCCGGGGGTCACTCCGGAACTGTTTTTT.

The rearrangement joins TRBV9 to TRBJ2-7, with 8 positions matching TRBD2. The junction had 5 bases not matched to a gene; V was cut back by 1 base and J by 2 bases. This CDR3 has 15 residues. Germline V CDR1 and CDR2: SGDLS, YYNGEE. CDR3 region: CASSVSAGVTYEQYF. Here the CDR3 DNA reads TGTGCCAGCAGCGTATCAGCGGGAGTAACCTACGAGCAGTACTTC.

CDR3 DNA sequence: TGTGCCAGCAGCCTCTTAATGGCTTACGAGCAGTACTTC. Its translation is CASSLLMAYEQYF. The V and J genes are TRBV7-2 and TRBJ2-7; D is unclear. The V gene lost 5 bases and the J gene lost 4 bases, with 12 bases spanning the gap. Germline CDR1 and CDR2: SGHTA and FQGNSA. The CDR3 has 13 residues.

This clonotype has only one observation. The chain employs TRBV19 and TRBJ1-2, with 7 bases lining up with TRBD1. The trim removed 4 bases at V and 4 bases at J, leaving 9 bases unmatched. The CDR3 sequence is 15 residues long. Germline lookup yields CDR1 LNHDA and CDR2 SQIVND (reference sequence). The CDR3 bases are TGTGCCAGTAGTAATGAGGGACAGAACCTCTATGGCTACACCTTC. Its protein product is CASSNEGQNLYGYTF.

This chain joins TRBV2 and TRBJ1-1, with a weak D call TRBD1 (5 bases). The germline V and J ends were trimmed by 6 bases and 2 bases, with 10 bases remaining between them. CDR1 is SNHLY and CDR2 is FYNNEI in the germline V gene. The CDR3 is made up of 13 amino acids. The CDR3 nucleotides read TGTGCCAGCAGCAGGGACTTTAACACTGAAGCTTTCTTT. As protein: CASSRDFNTEAFF. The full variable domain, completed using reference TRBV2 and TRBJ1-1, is EPEVTQTPSHQVTQMGQEVILRCVPISNHLYFYWYRQILGQKVEFLVSFYNNEISEKSEIFDDQFSVERPDGSNFTLKIRSTKLEDSAMYFCASSRDFNTEAFFGQGTRLTVV.

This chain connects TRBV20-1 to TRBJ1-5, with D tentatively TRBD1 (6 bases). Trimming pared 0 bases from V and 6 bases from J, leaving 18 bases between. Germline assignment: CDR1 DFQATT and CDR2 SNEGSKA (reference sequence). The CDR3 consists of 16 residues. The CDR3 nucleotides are TGCAGTGCTAGAGATGAGACAGGAGTTCTGACTCAGCCCCAGCATTTT. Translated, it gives CSARDETGVLTQPQHF.

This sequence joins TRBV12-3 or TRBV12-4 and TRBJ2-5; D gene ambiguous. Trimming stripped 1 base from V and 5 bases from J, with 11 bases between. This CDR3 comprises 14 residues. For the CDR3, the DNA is TGTGCCAGCAGTTTAGACGAAACTGGGGAGACCCAGTACTTC. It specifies CASSLDETGETQYF.

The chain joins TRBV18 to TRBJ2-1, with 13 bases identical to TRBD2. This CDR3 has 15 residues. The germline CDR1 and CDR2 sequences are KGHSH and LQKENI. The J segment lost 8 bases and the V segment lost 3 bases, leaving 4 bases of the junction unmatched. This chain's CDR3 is CASSPGLAGSDEQFF. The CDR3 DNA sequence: TGTGCCAGCTCACCGGGACTAGCGGGGTCAGATGAGCAGTTCTTC.